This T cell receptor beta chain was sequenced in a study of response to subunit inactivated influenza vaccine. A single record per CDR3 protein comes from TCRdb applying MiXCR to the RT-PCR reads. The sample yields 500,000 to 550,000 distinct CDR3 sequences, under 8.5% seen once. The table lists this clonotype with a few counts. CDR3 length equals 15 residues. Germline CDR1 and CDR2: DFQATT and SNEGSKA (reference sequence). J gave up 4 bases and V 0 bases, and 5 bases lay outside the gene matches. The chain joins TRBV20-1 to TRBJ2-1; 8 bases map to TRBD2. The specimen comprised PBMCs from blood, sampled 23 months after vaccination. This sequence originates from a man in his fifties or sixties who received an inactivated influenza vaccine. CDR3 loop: CSARDLAGRYNEQFF. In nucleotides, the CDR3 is TGCAGTGCTAGAGATCTAGCGGGTAGATACAATGAGCAGTTCTTC.